The rows below give T cell receptor beta chains drawn from one sample of a study of cytomegalovirus exposure and HLA in healthy donors. Generated by immunoSEQ multiplex PCR, the TCRdb table keeps only in-frame clones and is missing some. The sample includes tens of thousands of clones, approximately 93% of them seen just once. The sequencing sample was made of PBMCs. These receptors originate from a young man in good health and CMV-seropositive. The CDR3 runs from the conserved cysteine through the conserved F or W. D genes are given only for firm matches.

TRBD2,TRBV27,CASSGAGGHYNEQFF
-,TRBV10-3,CAISDRGTNTGELFF
TRBD2,TRBV9,CASTESTGGRLDTQYF
-,TRBV6-5,CASRRRAQGEQFF
TRBD1,TRBV7-9,CASSFPGQNYEQYF
-,TRBV27,CASSLGGPGELFF
TRBD2,TRBV15,CATSRGPGLAGELQETQYF
TRBD2,TRBV27,CASSSYSGEETQYF
-,TRBV4-1,CASSSRDTPLDGYTF
-,TRBV12-5,CASGLLQGHHSDQAFF
TRBD2,TRBV6-5,CARAGCGRRYEQYF